This record looks at one T cell receptor (beta chain) sequence and its context. Its antigen remains unidentified. This sample is drawn from a study of chemoradiotherapy in HPV16-positive cancers. Study-wide results and caveats: Candidate HPV-specific clones and E7-related TCR motifs grew in tumor during treatment.

Assay used: immunoSEQ multiplex PCR; TCRdb lists only in-frame clones, some missing. The sample yields about 13,000 clones, approximately 85% seen once. The V and J ends lost 5 bases and 0 bases respectively, with 9 bases between them. The CDR3 spans 14 residues. CDR1 and CDR2 from the germline V gene are SGHNT and YYREEE (reference sequence). This material consisted of blood, taken from a patient who underwent chemoradiotherapy. The clonotype comes from a human donor with HPV-associated anogenital cancer. V and J are TRBV5-4 and TRBJ1-3; tentatively, D is TRBD1 (5 bases). The CDR3 region has the DNA TGTGCCAGCAGGGGGCAGAGCTCTGGAAACACCATATATTTT. It specifies CASRGQSSGNTIYF.